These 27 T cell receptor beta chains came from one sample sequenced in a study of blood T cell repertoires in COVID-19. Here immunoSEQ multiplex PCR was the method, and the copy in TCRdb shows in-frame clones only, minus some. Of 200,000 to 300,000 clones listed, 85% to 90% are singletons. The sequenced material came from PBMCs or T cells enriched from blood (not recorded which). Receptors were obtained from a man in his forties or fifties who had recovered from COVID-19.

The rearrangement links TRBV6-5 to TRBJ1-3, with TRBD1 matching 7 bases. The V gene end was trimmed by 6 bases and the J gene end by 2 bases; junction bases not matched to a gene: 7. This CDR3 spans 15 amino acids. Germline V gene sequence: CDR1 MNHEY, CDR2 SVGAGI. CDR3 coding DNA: TGTGCCAGCAGCCGACAGGGTAGGACTGGAAACACCATATATTTT. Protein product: CASSRQGRTGNTIYF.

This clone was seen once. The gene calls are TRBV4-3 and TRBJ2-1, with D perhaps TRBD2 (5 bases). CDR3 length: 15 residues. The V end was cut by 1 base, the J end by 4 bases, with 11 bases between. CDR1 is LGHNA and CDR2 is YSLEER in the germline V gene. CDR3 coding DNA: TGCGCCAGCAGCCAAGTTCTAGCAGATTACAATGAGCAGTTCTTC. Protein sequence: CASSQVLADYNEQFF.

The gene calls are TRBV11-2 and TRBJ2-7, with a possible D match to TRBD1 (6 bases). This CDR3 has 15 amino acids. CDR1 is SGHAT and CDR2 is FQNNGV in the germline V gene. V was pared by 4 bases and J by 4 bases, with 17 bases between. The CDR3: CASSYTGTSLYEQYF. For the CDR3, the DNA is TGTGCCAGCAGCTACACCGGGACATCCCTTTACGAGCAGTACTTC.

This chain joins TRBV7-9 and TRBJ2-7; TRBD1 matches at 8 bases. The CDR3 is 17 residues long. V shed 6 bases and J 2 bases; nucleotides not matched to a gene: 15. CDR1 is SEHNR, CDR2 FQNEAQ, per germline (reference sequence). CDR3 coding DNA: TGTGCCAGCAGGACAACCGGGACAGGTTATACCACCTACGAGCAGTACTTC. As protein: CASRTTGTGYTTYEQYF.

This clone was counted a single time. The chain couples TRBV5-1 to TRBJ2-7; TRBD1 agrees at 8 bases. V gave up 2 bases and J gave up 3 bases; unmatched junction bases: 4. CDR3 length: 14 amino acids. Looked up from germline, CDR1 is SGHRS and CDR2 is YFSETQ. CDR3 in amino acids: CASSFGTGHYEQYF. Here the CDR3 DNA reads TGCGCCAGCAGCTTTGGGACAGGACACTACGAGCAGTACTTC.

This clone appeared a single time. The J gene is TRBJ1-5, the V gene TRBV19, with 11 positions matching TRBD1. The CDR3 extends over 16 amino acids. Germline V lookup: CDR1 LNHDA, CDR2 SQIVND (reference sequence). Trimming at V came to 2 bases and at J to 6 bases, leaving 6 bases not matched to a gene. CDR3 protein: CASSITGTGGFQPQHF. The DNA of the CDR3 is TGTGCCAGTAGTATAACCGGGACAGGGGGTTTTCAGCCCCAGCATTTT.

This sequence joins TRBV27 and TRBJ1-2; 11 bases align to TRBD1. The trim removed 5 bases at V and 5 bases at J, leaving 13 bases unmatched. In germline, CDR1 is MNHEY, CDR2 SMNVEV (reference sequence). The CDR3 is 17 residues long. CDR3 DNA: TGTGCCAGCAGTCCGCGGGACAGGGGGTTTGCGAGTTATGGCTACACCTTC. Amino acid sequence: CASSPRDRGFASYGYTF.

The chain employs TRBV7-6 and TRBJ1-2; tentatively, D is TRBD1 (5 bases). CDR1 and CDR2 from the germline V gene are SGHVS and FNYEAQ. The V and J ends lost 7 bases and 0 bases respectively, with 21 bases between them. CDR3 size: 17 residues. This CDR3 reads CASTNGGKRETNYGYTF. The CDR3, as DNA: TGTGCCAGCACGAATGGGGGGAAGAGGGAAACTAACTATGGCTACACCTTC.

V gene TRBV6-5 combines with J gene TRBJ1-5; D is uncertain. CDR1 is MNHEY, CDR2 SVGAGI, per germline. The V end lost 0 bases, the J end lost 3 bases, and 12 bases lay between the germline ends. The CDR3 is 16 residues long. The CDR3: CASSYSNLANNQPQHF. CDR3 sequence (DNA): TGTGCCAGCAGTTACTCGAATCTAGCTAACAATCAGCCCCAGCATTTT.

This CDR3 is CASSYSMVAGSYEQYF. The CDR3 bases are TGTGCCAGCAGTTACTCGATGGTAGCGGGGAGCTACGAGCAGTACTTC. The rearrangement joins TRBV6-5 to TRBJ2-7; 8 positions agree with TRBD2. The length of the CDR3 is 16 residues. Germline V gene lookup returns CDR1 MNHEY and CDR2 SVGAGI. Unmatched junction bases numbered 7, after V lost 0 bases and J lost 3 bases.

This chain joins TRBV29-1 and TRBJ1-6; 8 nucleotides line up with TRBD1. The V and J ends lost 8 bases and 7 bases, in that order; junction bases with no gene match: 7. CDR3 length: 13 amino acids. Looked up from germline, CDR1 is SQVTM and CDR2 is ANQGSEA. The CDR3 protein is CSTRQGQNSPLHF. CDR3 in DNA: TGCAGCACTAGACAGGGGCAGAATTCACCCCTCCACTTT.

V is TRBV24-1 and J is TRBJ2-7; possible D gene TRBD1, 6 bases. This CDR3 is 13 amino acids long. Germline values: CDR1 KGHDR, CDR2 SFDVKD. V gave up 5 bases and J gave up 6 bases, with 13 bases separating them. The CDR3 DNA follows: TGTGCCACCAGTGCAGGGGTACGGGGCGAGCAGTACTTC. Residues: CATSAGVRGEQYF.

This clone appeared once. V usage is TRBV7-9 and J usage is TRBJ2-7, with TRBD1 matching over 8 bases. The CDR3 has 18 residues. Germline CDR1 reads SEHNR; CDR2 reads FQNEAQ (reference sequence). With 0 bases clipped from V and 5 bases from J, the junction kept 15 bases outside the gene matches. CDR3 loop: CASSLAVVTRTGSHEQYF. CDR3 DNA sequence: TGTGCCAGCAGCTTAGCCGTAGTAACCCGGACAGGGTCTCACGAGCAGTACTTC.

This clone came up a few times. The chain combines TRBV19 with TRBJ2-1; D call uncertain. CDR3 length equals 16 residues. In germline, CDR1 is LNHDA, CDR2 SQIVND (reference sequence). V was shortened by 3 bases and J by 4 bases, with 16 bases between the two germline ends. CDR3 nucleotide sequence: TGTGCCAGTAGTATGTATCAGGTCTCGGTGTACAATGAGCAGTTCTTC. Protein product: CASSMYQVSVYNEQFF.

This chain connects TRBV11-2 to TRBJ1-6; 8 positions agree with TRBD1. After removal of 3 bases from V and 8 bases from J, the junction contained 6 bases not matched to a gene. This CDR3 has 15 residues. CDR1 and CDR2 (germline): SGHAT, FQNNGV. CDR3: CASSFRTGNHSPLHF. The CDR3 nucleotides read TGTGCCAGCAGCTTCCGGACAGGGAATCATTCACCCCTCCACTTT.

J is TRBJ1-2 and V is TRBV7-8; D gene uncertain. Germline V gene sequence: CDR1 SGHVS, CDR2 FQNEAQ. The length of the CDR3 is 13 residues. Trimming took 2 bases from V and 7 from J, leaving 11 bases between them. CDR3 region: CASSLYPSRGYTF. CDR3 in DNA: TGTGCCAGCAGCTTATATCCGAGTCGTGGCTACACCTTC.

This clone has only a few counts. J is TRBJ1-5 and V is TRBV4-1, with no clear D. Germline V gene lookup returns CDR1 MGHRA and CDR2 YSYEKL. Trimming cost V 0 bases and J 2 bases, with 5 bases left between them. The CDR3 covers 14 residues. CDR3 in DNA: TGCGCCAGCAGCCAAGACCGGGGCAATCAGCCCCAGCATTTT. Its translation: CASSQDRGNQPQHF.

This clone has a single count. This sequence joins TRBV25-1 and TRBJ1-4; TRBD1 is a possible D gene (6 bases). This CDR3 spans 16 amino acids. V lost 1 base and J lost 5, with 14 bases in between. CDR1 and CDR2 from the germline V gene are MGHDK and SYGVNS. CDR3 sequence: CASSEWGGQGNEKLFF. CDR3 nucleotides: TGTGCCAGCAGTGAATGGGGTGGGCAGGGGAATGAAAAACTGTTTTTT.

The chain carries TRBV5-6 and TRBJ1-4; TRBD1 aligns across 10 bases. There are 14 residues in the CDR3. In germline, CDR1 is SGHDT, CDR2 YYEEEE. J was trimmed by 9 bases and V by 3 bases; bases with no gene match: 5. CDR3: CASSYRDRGQKLFF. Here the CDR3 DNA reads TGTGCCAGCAGCTACCGGGACAGGGGACAAAAACTGTTTTTT. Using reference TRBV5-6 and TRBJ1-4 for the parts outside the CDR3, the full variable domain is DAGVTQSPTHLIKTRGQQVTLRCSPKSGHDTVSWYQQALGQGPQFIFQYYEEEERQRGNFPDRFSGHQFPNYSSELNVNALLLGDSALYLCASSYRDRGQKLFFGSGTQLSVL.

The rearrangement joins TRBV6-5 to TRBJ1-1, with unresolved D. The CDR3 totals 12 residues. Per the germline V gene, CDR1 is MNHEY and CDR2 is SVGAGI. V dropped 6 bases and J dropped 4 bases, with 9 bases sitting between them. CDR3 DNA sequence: TGTGCCAGCAGAGAGGGCCCCACTGAAGCTTTCTTT. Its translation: CASREGPTEAFF.

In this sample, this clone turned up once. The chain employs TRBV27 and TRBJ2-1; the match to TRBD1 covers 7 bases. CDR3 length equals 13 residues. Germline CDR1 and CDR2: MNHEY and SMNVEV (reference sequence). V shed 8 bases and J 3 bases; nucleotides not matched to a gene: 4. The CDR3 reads CASASGGYNEQFF. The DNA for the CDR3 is TGTGCCAGCGCCTCAGGGGGCTACAATGAGCAGTTCTTC.

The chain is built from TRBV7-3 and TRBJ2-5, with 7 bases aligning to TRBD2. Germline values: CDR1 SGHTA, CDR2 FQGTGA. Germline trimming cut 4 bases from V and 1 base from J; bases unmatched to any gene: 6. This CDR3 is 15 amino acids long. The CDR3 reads CASSSTSLPQETQYF. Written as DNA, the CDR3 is TGTGCCAGCAGCTCGACTAGCCTACCCCAAGAGACCCAGTACTTC.

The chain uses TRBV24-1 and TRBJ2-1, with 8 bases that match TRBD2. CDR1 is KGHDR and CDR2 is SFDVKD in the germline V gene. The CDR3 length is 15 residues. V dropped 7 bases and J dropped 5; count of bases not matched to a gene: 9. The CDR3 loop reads CATSHAAGADNEQFF. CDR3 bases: TGTGCCACCAGCCATGCAGCGGGGGCCGACAATGAGCAGTTCTTC.

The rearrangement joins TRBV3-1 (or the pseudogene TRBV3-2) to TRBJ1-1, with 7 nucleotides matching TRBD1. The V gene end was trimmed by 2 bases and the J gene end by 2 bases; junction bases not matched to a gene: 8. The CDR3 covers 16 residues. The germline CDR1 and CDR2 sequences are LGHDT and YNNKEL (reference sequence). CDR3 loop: CASSQRDTGVNTEAFF. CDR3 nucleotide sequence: TGTGCCAGCAGCCAAAGGGATACAGGGGTTAACACTGAAGCTTTCTTT.

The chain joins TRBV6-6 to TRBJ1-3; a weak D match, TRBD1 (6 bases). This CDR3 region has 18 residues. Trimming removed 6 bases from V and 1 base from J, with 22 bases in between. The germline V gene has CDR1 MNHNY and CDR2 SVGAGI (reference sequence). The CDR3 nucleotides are TGTGCCAGCAGCCGAGGACAGTTACCATTATATTCTGGAAACACCATATATTTT. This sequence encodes CASSRGQLPLYSGNTIYF.

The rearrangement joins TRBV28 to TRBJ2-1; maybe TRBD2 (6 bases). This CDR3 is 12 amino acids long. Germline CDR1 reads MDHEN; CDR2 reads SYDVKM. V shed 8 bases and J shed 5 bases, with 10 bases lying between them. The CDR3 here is CASALADNEQFF. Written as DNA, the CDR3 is TGTGCCAGCGCCTTAGCGGACAATGAGCAGTTCTTC. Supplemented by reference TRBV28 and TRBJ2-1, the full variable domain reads DVKVTQSSRYLVKRTGEKVFLECVQDMDHENMFWYRQDPGLGLRLIYFSYDVKMKEKGDIPEGYSVSREKKERFSLILESASTNQTSMYLCASALADNEQFFGPGTRLTVL.

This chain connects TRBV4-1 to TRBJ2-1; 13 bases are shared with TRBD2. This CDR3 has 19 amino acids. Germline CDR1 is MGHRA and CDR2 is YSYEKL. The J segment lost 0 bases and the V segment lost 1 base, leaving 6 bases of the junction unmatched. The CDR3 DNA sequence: TGCGCCAGCAGCCAAGCCGGGACTAGCGGGGTAAGCTCCTACAATGAGCAGTTCTTC. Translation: CASSQAGTSGVSSYNEQFF.